This TCR beta chain was found in a study of cytomegalovirus exposure and HLA in healthy donors. This clone was recorded only once. The study ran its PCR with 60 Vbeta and 13 Jbeta primers. Profiling relied on immunoSEQ multiplex PCR, and the TCRdb table lists in-frame clones only, not all of them. The table shows about 160,000 clones, with about 76% occurring only once. Germline assignment: CDR1 MDHEN and CDR2 SYDVKM. Trimming removed 5 bases from V and 3 bases from J; junction bases left unmatched: 7. This CDR3 comprises 14 residues. Sequenced input: PBMCs. The gene calls are TRBV28 and TRBJ2-7, with 7 bases aligning to TRBD1. This sequence originates from a female donor in good health and CMV-seronegative. CDR3 loop: CASSHYTGDYEQYF. CDR3 bases: TGTGCCAGCAGTCACTACACAGGGGACTACGAGCAGTACTTC. Combining the CDR3 with reference TRBV28 and TRBJ2-7 gives the whole variable domain DVKVTQSSRYLVKRTGEKVFLECVQDMDHENMFWYRQDPGLGLRLIYFSYDVKMKEKGDIPEGYSVSREKKERFSLILESASTNQTSMYLCASSHYTGDYEQYFGPGTRLTVT.